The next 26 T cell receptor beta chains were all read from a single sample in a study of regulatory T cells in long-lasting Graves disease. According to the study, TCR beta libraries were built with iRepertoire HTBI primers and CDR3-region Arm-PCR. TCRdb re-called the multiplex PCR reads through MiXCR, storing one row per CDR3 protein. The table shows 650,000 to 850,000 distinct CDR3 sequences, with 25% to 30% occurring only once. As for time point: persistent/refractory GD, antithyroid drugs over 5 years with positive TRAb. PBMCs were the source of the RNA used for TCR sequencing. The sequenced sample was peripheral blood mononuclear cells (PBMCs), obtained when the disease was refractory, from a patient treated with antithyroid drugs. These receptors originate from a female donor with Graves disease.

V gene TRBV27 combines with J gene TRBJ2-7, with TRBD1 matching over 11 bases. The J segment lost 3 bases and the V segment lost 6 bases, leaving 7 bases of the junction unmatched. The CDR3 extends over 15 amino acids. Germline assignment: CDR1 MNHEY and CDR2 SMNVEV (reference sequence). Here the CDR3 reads CASSSRTGGFYEQYF. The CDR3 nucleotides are TGTGCCAGCAGCTCTCGGACAGGGGGCTTCTACGAGCAGTACTTC.

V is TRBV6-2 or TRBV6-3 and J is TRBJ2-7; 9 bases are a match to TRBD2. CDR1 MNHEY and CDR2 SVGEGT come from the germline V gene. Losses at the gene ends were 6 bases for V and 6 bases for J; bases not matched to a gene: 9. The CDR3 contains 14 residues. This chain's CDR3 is CASSFSLAGGEQYF. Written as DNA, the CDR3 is TGTGCCAGCAGCTTCTCACTAGCGGGTGGCGAGCAGTACTTC.

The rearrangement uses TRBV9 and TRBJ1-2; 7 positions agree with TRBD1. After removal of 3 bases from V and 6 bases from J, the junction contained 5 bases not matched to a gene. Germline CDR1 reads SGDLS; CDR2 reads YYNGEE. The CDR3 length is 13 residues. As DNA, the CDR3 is TGTGCCAGCAGCGGGCAGGGGGTGGATGGCTACACCTTC. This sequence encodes CASSGQGVDGYTF.

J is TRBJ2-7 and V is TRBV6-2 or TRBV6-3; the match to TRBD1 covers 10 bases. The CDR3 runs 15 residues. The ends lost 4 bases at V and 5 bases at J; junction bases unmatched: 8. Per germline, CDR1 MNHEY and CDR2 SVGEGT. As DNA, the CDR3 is TGTGCCAGCAGTTTCCGGACAGGGGGTAGGGACGAGCAGTACTTC. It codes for CASSFRTGGRDEQYF.

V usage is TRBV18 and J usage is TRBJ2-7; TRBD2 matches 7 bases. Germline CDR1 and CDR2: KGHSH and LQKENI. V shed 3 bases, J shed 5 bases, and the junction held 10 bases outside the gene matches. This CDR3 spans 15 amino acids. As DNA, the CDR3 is TGTGCCAGCTCACCTCTTAGGGGAGGGACTGACGAGCAGTACTTC. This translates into CASSPLRGGTDEQYF.

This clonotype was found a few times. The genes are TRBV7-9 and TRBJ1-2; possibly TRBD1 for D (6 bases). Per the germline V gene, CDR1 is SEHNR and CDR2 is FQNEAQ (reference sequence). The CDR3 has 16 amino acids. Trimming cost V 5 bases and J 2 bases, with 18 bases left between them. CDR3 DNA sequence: TGTGCCAGCAGCCCGCGGGACAACCTCCCCAACTATGGCTACACCTTC. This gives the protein CASSPRDNLPNYGYTF.

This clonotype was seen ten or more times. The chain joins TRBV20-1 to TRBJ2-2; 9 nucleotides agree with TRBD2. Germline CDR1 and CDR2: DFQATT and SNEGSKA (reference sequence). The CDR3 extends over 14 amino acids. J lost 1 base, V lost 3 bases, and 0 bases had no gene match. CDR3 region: CSARTSGNTGELFF. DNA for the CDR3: TGCAGTGCTAGGACTAGCGGGAACACCGGGGAGCTGTTTTTT.

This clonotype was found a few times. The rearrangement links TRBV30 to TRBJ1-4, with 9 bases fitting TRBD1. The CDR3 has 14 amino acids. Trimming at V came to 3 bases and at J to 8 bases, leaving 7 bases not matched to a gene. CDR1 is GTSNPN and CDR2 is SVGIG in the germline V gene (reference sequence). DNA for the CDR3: TGTGCCTGGAGCCGAGACAGGGGGAGGGAAAAACTGTTTTTT. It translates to CAWSRDRGREKLFF.

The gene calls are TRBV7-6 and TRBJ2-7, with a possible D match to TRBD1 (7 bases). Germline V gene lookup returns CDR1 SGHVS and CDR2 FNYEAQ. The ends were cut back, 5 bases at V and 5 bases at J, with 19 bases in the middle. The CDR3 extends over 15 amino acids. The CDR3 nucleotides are TGTGCCAGCAGCCCCAGAGACAGGGACTCGGACGAGCAGTACTTC. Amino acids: CASSPRDRDSDEQYF.

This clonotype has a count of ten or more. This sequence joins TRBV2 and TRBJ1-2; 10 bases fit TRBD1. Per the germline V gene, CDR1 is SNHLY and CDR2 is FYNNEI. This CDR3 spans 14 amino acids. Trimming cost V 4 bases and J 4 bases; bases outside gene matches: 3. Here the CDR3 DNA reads TGTGCCAGCAGTGTGGGACAGGGGAGCTATGGCTACACCTTC. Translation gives CASSVGQGSYGYTF.

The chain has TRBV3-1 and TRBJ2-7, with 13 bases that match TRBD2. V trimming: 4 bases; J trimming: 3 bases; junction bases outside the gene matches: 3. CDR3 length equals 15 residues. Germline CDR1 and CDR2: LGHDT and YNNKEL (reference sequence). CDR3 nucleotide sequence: TGTGCCAGCAGCCGGACTAGCGGGAGCGACTACGAGCAGTACTTC. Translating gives CASSRTSGSDYEQYF.

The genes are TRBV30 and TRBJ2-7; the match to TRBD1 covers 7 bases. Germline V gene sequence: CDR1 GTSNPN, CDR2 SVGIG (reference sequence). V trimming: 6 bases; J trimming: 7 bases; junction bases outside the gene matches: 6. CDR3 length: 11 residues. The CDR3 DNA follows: TGTGCCTGCGTACAGGGGAGTGAGCAGTACTTC. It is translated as CACVQGSEQYF.

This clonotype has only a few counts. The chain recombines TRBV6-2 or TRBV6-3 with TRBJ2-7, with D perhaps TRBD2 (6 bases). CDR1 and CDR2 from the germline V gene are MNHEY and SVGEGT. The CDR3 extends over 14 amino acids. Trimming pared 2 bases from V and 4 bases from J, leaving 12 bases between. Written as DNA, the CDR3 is TGTGCCAGCAGTTACGCGGCTAGCGCATACGAGCAGTACTTC. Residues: CASSYAASAYEQYF.

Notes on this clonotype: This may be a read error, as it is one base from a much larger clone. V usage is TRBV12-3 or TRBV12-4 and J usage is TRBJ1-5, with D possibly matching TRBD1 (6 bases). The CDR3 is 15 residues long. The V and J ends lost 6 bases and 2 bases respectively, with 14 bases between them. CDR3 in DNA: TGTGCCAGCAGGGGGGCGGGGGGCGGCAATCAGCCCCAGCATTTT. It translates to CASRGAGGGNQPQHF.

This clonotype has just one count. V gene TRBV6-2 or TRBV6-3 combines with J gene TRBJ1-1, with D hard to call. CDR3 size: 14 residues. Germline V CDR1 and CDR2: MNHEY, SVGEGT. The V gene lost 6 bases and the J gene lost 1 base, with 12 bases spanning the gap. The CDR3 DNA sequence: TGTGCCAGCAGGTCGCCGGCCGAGAACACTGAAGCTTTCTTT. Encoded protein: CASRSPAENTEAFF.

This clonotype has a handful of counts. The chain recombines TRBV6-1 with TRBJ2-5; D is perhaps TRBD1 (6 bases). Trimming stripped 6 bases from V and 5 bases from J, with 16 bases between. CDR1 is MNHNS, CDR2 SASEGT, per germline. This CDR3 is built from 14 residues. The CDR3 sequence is CASSDAGRGETQYF. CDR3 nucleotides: TGTGCCAGCAGCGACGCAGGCAGGGGCGAGACCCAGTACTTC.

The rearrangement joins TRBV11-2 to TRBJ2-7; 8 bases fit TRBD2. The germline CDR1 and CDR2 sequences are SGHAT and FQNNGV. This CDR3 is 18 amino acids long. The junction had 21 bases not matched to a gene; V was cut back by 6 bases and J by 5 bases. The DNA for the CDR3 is TGTGCCAGCAGTTACCGGCGGCTAGCGGGTAGGGGTGAGGACGAGCAGTACTTC. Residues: CASSYRRLAGRGEDEQYF. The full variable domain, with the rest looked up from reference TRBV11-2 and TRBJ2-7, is EAGVAQSPRYKIIEKRQSVAFWCNPISGHATLYWYQQILGQGPKLLIQFQNNGVVDDSQLPKDRFSAERLKGVDSTLKIQPAKLEDSAVYLCASSYRRLAGRGEDEQYFGPGTRLTVT.

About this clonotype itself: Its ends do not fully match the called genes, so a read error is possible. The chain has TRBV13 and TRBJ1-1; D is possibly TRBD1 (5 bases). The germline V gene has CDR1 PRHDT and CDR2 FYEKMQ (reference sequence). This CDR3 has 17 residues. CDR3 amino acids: CASSVGSEQATNTEAFF. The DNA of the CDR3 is TGTGCCAGCAGCGTAGGCTCAGAACAGGCGACGAACACTGAAGCTTTCTTT.

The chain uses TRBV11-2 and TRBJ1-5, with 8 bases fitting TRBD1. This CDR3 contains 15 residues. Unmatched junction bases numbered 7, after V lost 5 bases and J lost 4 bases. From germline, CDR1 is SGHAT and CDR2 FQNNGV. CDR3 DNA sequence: TGTGCCAGCAGCCCAGACAGGGGTGAGAATCAGCCCCAGCATTTT. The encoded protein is CASSPDRGENQPQHF.

This CDR3 is CASSSGLKSNQPQHF. The CDR3 nucleotides are TGTGCCAGTAGTTCCGGACTAAAGAGCAATCAGCCCCAGCATTTT. This sequence joins TRBV19 and TRBJ1-5; D unresolved. The CDR3 length is 15 residues. V was shortened by 5 bases and J by 1 base, with 12 bases between the two germline ends. Germline CDR1 reads LNHDA; CDR2 reads SQIVND (reference sequence). The full variable domain, rest sourced from reference TRBV19 and TRBJ1-5, is DGGITQSPKYLFRKEGQNVTLSCEQNLNHDAMYWYRQDPGQGLRLIYYSQIVNDFQKGDIAEGYSVSREKKESFPLTVTSAQKNPTAFYLCASSSGLKSNQPQHFGDGTRLSIL.

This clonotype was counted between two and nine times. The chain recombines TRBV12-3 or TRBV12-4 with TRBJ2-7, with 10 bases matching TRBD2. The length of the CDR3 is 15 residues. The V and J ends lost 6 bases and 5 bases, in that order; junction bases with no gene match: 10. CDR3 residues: CASSSSGRARHEQYF. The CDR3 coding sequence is TGTGCCAGCAGCTCAAGCGGGAGGGCCCGACACGAGCAGTACTTC.

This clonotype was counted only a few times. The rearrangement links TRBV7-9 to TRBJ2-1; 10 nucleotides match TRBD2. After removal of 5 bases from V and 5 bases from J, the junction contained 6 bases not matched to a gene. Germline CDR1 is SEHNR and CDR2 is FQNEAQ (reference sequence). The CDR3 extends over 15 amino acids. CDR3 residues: CASSPLAGDHNEQFF. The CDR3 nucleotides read TGTGCCAGCAGCCCTCTAGCGGGAGACCACAATGAGCAGTTCTTC.

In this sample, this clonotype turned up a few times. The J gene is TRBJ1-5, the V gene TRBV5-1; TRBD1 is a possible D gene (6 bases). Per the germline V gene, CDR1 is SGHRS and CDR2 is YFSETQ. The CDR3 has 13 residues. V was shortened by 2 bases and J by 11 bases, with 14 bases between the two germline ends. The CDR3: CASSFGGGTAQHF. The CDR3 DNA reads TGCGCCAGCAGCTTTGGGGGCGGCACGGCCCAGCATTTT. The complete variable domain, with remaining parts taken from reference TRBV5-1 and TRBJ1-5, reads KAGVTQTPRYLIKTRGQQVTLSCSPISGHRSVSWYQQTPGQGLQFLFEYFSETQRNKGNFPGRFSGRQFSNSRSEMNVSTLELGDSALYLCASSFGGGTAQHFGDGTRLSIL.

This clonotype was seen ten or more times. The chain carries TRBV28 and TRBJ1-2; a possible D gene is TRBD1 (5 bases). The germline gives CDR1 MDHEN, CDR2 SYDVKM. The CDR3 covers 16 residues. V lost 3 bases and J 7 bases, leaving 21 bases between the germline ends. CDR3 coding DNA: TGTGCCAGCAGTTTTATCGGGGCAGGGAGTGTCCCTGGCTACACCTTC. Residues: CASSFIGAGSVPGYTF.

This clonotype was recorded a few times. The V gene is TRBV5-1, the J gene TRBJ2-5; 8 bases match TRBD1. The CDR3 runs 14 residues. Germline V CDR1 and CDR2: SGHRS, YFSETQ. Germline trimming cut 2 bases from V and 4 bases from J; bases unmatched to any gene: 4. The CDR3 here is CASSLLGQGETQYF. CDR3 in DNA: TGCGCCAGCAGCTTACTCGGACAGGGAGAGACCCAGTACTTC.

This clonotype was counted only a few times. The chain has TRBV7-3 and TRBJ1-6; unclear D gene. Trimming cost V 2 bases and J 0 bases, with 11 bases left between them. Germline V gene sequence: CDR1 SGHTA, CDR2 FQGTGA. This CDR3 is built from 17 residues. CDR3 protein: CASSLAGGSSYNSPLHF. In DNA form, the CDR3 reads TGTGCCAGCAGCTTAGCGGGCGGTAGCTCCTATAATTCACCCCTCCACTTT.